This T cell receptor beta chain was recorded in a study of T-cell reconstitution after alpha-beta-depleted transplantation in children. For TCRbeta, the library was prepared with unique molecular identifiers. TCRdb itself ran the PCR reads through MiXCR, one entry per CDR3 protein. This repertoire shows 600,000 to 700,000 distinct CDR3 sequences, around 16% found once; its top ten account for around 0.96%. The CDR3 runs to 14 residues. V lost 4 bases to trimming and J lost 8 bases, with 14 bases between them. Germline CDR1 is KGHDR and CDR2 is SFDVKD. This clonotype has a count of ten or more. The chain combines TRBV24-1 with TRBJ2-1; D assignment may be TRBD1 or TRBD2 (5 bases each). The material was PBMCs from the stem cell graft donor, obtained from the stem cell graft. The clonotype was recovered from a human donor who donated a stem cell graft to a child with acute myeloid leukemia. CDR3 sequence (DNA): TGTGCCACCAGTGACCCGGGACGGGTGCATGAGCAGTTCTTC. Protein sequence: CATSDPGRVHEQFF.